This T cell receptor (beta chain) is from a study of early T cells in non-severe SARS-CoV-2 infection. For the study at large: Unpaired chains resulted from sequencing bulk RNA of unsorted whole blood.

Individual cDNA molecules were tagged with unique molecular identifiers, the study reported. Via MiXCR, TCRdb re-called the 5' RACE reads, giving one row per CDR3 protein. Of some 35,000 distinct CDR3 sequences in the sample, around 7% were seen once. Whole-study findings and limits: VDJdb-based matching was biased toward anti-spike CD8 responses and missed private and CD4 specificities.

V trimming: 1 base; J trimming: 1 base; junction bases outside the gene matches: 1. The CDR3 contains 16 residues. CDR1 is SEHNR and CDR2 is FQNEAQ in the germline V gene (reference sequence). This clonotype was seen many times. Antigen: not known. This clonotype was sampled from an adult who was a healthcare worker with PCR-confirmed SARS-CoV-2 infection or an uninfected control (not recorded which). The V gene is TRBV7-9, the J gene TRBJ2-6; 7 bases are shared with TRBD1. The sequencing used whole blood, collected at baseline. The DNA for the CDR3 is TGTGCCAGCAGCTTAGGACAGGGATCTGGGGCCAACGTCCTGACTTTC. Amino acids: CASSLGQGSGANVLTF.